One T cell receptor (beta chain) is described in this entry. The antigen is undetermined. TCRdb's copy holds only in-frame clones and misses some; the assay was immunoSEQ multiplex PCR. The repertoire holds 60,000 to 65,000 clones, with around 79% as singletons. These data originate in a study of siplizumab effects on memory and regulatory T cells. Broader study findings: Alloreactive clones mapping to unstimulated subsets formed only a minor fraction. Memory cells seemed less diverse than naive T cells, which seemed major alloresponse contributors. The study found that siplizumab significantly reduced alloreactive sequences traceable to unstimulated CD4+ memory cells.

Investigators obtained sequences from unstimulated naive, memory, effector memory and TEMRA subsets in a few donor pairs. The germline V gene has CDR1 SGHNT and CDR2 YENEEA. Trimming at V came to 1 base and at J to 7 bases, leaving 19 bases not matched to a gene. This CDR3 is 19 amino acids long. J is TRBJ2-4 and V is TRBV11-3; the match to TRBD2 covers 7 bases. Input material: memory CD4+ T cells sorted from blood. The TCR originated in a human donor in good health. CDR3 region: CASSLGDPWGDEAGNIQYF. The CDR3 DNA reads as TGTGCCAGCAGCTTAGGGGACCCGTGGGGGGATGAAGCGGGGAACATTCAGTACTTC.